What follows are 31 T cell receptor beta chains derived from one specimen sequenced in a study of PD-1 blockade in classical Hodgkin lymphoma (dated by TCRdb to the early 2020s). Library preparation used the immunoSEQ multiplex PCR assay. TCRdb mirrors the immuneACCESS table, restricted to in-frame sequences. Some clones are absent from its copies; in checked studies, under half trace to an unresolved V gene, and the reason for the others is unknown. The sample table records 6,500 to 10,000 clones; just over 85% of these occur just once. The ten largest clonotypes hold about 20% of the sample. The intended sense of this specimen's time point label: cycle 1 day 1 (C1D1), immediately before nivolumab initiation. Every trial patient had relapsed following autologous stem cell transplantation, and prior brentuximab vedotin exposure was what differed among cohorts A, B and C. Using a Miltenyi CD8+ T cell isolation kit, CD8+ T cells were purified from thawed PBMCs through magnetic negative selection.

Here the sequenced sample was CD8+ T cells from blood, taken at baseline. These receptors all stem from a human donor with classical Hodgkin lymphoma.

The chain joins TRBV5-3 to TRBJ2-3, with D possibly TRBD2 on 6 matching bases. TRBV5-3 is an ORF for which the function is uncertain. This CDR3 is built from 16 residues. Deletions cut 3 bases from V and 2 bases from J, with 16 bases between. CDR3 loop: CARSWGLAIVTDTQYF. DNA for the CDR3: TGTGCCAGAAGCTGGGGTCTAGCGATAGTCACAGATACGCAGTATTTT.

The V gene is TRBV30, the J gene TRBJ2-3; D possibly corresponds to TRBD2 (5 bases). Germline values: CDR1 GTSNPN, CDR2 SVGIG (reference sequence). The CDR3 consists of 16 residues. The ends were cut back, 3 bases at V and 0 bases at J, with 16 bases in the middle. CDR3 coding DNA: TGTGCCTGGAGCCCACCTCGGGGAGTGAGCACAGATACGCAGTATTTT. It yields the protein CAWSPPRGVSTDTQYF.

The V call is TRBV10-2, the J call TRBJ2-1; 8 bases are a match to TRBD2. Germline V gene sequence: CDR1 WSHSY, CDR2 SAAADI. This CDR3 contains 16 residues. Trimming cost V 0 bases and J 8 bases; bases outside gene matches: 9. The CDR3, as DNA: TGCGCCAGCAGTGAGTCACCCAGCGGGAGTTACGATGAGCAGTTCTTC. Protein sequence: CASSESPSGSYDEQFF.

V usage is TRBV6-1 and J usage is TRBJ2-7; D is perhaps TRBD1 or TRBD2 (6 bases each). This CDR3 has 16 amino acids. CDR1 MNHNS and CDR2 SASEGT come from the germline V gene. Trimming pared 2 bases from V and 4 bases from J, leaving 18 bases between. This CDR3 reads CASSERGLGGRYEQYF. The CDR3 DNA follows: TGTGCCAGCAGTGAAAGGGGCCTGGGGGGCCGTTACGAGCAGTACTTC.

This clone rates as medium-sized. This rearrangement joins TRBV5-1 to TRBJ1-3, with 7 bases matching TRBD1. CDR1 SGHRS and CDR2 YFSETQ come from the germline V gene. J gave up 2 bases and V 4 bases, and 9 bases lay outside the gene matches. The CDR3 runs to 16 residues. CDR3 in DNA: TGCGCCAGCAGCCCTATCGGGCAGGGGGCTGGAAACACCATATATTTT. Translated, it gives CASSPIGQGAGNTIYF.

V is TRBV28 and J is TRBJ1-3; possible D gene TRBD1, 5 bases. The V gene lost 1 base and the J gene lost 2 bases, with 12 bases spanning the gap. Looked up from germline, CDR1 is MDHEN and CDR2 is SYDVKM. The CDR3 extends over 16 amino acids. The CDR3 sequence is CASSLSPQGAGNTIYF. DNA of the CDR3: TGTGCCAGCAGTTTATCGCCGCAGGGTGCTGGAAACACCATATATTTT.

The CDR3 loop reads CASGDEQFF. The DNA for the CDR3 is TGTGCCAGCGGGGATGAGCAGTTCTTC. V usage is TRBV19 and J usage is TRBJ2-1, with D perhaps TRBD2 (5 bases). The CDR3 length is 9 residues. The V end was cut by 9 bases, the J end by 8 bases, with 5 bases between. The germline gives CDR1 LNHDA, CDR2 SQIVND (reference sequence).

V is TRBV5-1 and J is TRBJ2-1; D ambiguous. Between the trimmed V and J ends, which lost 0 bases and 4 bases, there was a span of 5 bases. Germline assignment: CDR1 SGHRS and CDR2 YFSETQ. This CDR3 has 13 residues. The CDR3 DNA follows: TGCGCCAGCAGCTTGGACGCATACAATGAGCAGTTCTTC. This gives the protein CASSLDAYNEQFF.

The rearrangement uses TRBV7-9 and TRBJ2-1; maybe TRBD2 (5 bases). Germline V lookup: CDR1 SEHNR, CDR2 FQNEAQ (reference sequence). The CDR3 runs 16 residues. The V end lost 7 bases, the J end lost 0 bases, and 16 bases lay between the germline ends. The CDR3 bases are TGTGCCAGCATCTGCGTAGAGGGAAGCTCCTACAATGAGCAGTTCTTC. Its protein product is CASICVEGSSYNEQFF.

The CDR3 bases are TGCGCCAGCAGCCAGTTCGACAGGGCGGTTGAAGCTTTCTTT. It is translated as CASSQFDRAVEAFF. J is TRBJ1-1 and V is TRBV4-1; TRBD1 agrees at 7 bases. Trimming removed 3 bases from V and 7 bases from J; junction bases left unmatched: 8. Germline V gives CDR1 MGHRA, CDR2 YSYEKL. This CDR3 region has 14 residues.

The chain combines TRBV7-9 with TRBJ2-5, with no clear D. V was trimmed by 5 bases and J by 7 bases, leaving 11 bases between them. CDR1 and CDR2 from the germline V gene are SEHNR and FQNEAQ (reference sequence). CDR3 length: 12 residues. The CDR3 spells CASSNPVVTQYF. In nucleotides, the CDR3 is TGTGCCAGCAGCAACCCGGTAGTGACCCAGTACTTC.

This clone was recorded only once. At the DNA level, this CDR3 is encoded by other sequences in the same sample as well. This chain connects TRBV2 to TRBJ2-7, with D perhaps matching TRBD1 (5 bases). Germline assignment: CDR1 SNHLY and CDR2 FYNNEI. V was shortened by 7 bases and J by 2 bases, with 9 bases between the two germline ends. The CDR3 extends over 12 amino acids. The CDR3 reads CASIPGPYEQYF. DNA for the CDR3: TGTGCCAGCATCCCAGGGCCCTACGAGCAGTACTTC.

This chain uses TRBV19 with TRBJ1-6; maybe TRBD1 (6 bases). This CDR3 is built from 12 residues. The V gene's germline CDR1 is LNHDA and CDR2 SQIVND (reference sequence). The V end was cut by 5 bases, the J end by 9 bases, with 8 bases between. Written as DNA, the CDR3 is TGTGCCAGTAGTCTAGGGGGTTCACCCCTCCACTTT. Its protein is CASSLGGSPLHF.

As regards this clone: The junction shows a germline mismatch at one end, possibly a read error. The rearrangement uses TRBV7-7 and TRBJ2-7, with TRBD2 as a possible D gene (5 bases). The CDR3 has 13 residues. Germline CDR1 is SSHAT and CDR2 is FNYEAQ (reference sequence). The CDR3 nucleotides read TGTGCTAGCAGCCATGGGAGCTCCTACGAGCAGTACTTC. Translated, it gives CASSHGSSYEQYF.

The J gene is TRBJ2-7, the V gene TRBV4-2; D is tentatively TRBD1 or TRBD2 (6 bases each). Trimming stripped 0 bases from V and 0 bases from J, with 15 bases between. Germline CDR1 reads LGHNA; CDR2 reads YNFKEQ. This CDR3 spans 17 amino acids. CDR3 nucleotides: TGTGCCAGCAGCCAAGAGGGGGCGGGGCGAGGCTCCTACGAGCAGTACTTC. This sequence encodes CASSQEGAGRGSYEQYF.

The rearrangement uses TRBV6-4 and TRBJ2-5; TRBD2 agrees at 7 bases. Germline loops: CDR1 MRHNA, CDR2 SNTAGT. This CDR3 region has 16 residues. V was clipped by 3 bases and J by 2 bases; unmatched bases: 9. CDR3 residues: CASSEAWLAEQETQYF. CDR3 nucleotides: TGTGCCAGCAGTGAAGCTTGGCTAGCGGAACAAGAGACCCAGTACTTC.

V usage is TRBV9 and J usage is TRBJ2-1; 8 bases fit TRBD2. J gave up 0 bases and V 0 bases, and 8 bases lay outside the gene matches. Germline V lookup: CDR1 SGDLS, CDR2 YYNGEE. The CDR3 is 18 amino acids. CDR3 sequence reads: CASSVGGSGTSSYNEQFF. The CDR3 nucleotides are TGTGCCAGCAGCGTAGGGGGTAGCGGGACCTCCTCCTACAATGAGCAGTTCTTC.

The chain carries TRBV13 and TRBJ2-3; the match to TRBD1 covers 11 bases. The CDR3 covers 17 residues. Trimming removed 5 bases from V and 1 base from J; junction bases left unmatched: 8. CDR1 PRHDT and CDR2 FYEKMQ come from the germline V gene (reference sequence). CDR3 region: CASSGGTGGRGTDTQYF. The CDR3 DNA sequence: TGTGCCAGCAGCGGCGGGACAGGGGGTCGAGGCACAGATACGCAGTATTTT.

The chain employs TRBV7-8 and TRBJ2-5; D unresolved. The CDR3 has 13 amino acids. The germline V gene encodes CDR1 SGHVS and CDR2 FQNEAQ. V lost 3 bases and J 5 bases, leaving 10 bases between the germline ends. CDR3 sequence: CASSLALRETQYF. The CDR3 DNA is TGTGCCAGCAGCTTGGCCCTGAGGGAGACCCAGTACTTC. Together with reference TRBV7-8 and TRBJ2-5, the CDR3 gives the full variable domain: GAGVSQSPRYKVAKRGQDVALRCDPISGHVSLFWYQQALGQGPEFLTYFQNEAQLDKSGLPSDRFFAERPEGSVSTLKIQRTQQEDSAVYLCASSLALRETQYFGPGTRLLVL.

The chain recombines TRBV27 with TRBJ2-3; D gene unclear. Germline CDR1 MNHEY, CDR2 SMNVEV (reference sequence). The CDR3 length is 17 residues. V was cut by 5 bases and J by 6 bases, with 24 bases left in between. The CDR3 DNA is TGTGCCAGCAGTGCAAGCTGGCTTTTTTCCATCTTGGATACGCAGTATTTT. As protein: CASSASWLFSILDTQYF.

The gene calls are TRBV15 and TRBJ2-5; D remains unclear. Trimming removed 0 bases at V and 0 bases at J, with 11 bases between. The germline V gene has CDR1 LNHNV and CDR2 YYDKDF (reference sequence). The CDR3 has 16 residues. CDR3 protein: CATSRDLTEYQETQYF. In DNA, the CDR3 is TGTGCCACCAGCAGAGATCTCACAGAGTACCAAGAGACCCAGTACTTC.

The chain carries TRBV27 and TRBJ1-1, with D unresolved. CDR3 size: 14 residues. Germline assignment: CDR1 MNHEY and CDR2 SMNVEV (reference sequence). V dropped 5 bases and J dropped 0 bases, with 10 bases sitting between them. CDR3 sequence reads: CASSPGMLNTEAFF. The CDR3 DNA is TGTGCCAGCAGTCCCGGAATGCTGAACACTGAAGCTTTCTTT.

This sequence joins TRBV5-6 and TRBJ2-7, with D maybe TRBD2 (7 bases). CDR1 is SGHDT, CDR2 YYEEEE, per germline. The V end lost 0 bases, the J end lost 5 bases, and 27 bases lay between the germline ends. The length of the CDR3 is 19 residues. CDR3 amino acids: CASSLGPLGRGPPFHEQYF. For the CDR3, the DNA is TGTGCCAGCAGCTTGGGGCCTCTCGGGCGGGGGCCACCTTTCCACGAGCAGTACTTC.

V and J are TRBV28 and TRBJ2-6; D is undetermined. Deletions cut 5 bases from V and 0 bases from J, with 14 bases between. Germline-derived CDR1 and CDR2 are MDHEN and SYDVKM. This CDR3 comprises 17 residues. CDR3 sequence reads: CASSQTPYSSGANVLTF. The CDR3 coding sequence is TGTGCCAGCAGTCAAACCCCCTACAGCTCTGGGGCCAACGTCCTGACTTTC.

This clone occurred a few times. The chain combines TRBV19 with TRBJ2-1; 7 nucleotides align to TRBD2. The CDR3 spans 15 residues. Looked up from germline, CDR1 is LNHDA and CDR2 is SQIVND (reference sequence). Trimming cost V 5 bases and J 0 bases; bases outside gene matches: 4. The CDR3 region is CASSASGVSYNEQFF. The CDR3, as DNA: TGTGCCAGTAGTGCGAGCGGGGTCTCCTACAATGAGCAGTTCTTC.

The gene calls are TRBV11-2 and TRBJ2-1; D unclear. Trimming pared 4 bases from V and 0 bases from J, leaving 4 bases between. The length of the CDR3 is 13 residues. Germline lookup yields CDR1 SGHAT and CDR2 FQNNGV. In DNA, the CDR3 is TGTGCCAGCAGCTCGAGCTCCTACAATGAGCAGTTCTTC. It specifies CASSSSSYNEQFF.

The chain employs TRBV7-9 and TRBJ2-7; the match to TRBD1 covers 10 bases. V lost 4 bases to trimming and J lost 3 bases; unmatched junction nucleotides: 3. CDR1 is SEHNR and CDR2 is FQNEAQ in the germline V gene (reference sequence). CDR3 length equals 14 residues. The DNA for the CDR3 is TGTGCCAGCAGCTGGGACAGGGGAAACTACGAGCAGTACTTC. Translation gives CASSWDRGNYEQYF. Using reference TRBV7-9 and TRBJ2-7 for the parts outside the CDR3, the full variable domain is DTGVSQNPRHKITKRGQNVTFRCDPISEHNRLYWYRQTLGQGPEFLTYFQNEAQLEKSRLLSDRFSAERPKGSFSTLEIQRTEQGDSAMYLCASSWDRGNYEQYFGPGTRLTVT.

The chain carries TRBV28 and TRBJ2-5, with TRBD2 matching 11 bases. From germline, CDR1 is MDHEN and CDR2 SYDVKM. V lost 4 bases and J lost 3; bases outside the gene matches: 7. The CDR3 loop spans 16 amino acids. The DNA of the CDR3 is TGTGCCAGCAGTTCACTAGCGGGAGCTTGGGAAGAGACCCAGTACTTC. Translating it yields CASSSLAGAWEETQYF.

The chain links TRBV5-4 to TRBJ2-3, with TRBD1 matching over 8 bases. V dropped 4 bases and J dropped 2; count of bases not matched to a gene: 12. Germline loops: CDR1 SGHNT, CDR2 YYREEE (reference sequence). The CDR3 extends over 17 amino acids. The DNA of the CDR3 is TGTGCCAGCAGCCTCCTCCTGGGACAGGAGTTCACAGATACGCAGTATTTT. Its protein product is CASSLLLGQEFTDTQYF.

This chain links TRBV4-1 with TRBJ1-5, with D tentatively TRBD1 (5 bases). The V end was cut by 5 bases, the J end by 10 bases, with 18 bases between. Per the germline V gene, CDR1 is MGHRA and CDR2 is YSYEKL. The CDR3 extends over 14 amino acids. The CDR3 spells CASSKYQRGEPQHF. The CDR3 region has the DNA TGCGCCAGCAGCAAGTATCAGCGGGGGGAACCCCAGCATTTT.

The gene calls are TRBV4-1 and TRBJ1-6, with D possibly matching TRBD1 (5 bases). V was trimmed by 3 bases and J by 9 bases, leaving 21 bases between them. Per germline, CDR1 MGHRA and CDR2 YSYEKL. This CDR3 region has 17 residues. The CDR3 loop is CASSHFGGDPGVSPLHF. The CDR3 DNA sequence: TGCGCCAGCAGCCATTTCGGGGGGGACCCGGGCGTTTCACCCCTCCACTTT.